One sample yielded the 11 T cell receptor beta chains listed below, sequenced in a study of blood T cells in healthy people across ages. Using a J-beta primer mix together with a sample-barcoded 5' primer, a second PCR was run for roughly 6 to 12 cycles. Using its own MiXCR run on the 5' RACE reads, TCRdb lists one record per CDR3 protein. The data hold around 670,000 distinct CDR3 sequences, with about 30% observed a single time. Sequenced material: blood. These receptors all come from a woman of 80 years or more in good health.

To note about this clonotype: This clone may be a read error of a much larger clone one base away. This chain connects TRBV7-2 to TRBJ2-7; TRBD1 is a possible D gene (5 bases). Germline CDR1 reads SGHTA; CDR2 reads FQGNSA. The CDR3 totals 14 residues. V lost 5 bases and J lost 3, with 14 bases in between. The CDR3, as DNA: TGTGCCAGCAGCCTCAAGGGGCCGAGCTACGAGCAGTACTTC. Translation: CASSLKGPSYEQYF.

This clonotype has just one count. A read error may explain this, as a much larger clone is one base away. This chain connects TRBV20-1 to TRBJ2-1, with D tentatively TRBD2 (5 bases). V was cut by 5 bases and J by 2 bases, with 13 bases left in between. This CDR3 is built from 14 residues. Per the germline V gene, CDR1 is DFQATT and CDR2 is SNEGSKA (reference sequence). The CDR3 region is CSALSETTYNEQFF. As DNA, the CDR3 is TGCAGTGCTCTCTCCGAGACTACCTACAATGAGCAGTTCTTC.

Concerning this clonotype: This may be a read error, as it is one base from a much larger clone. The CDR3 DNA reads TGTGCCAGCAGTTGTAGAGGACAGGGCTACGAGCAGTACTTC. This translates into CASSCRGQGYEQYF. The genes are TRBV28 and TRBJ2-7, with TRBD1 identical over 8 bases. Germline trimming cut 4 bases from V and 3 bases from J; bases unmatched to any gene: 5. The germline V gene encodes CDR1 MDHEN and CDR2 SYDVKM. CDR3 length: 14 amino acids.

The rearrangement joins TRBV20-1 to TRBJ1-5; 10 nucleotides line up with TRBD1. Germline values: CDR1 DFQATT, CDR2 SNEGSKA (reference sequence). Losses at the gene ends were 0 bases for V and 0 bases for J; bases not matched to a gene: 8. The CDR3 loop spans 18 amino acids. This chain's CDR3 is CSARDRQGAWGSNQPQHF. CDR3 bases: TGCAGTGCTAGAGATCGACAGGGGGCTTGGGGTAGCAATCAGCCCCAGCATTTT.

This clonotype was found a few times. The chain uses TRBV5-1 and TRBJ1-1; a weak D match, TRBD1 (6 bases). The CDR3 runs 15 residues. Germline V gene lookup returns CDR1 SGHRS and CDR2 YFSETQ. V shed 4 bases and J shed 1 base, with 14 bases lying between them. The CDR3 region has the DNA TGCGCCAGCAGCCATACGACAGGTCCGAACACTGAAGCTTTCTTT. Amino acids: CASSHTTGPNTEAFF.

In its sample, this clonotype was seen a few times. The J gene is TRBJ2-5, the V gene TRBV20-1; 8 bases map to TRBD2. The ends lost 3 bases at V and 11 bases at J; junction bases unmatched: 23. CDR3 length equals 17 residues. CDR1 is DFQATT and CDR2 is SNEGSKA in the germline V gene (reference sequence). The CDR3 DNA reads TGCAGTGCTAGCCGATGGGTTAGCGGGGCGCGGGTTGATGAGCAGTACTTC. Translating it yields CSASRWVSGARVDEQYF.

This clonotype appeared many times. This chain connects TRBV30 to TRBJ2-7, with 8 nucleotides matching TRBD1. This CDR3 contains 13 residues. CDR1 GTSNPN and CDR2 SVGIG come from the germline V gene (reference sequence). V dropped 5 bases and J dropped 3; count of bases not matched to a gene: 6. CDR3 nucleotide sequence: TGTGCCTGGGGGCGGACAGGGCTCTACGAGCAGTACTTC. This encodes CAWGRTGLYEQYF.

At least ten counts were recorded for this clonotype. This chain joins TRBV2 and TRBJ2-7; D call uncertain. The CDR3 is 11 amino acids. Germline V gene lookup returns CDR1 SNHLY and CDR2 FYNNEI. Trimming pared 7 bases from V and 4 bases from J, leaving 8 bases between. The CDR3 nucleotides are TGTGCCAGCATGGAAGGGTACGAGCAGTACTTC. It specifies CASMEGYEQYF. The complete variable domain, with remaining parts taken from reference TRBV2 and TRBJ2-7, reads EPEVTQTPSHQVTQMGQEVILRCVPISNHLYFYWYRQILGQKVEFLVSFYNNEISEKSEIFDDQFSVERPDGSNFTLKIRSTKLEDSAMYFCASMEGYEQYFGPGTRLTVT.

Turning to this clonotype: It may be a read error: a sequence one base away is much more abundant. DNA of the CDR3: TGTGCCAGCAGGAAAGTCGGGACAGGGGGTTGGGGTGAGCAGTACTTC. This sequence encodes CASRKVGTGGWGEQYF. The V call is TRBV7-3, the J call TRBJ2-5; 11 positions agree with TRBD1. The germline gives CDR1 SGHTA, CDR2 FQGTGA. V gave up 6 bases and J gave up 11 bases; unmatched junction bases: 17. The CDR3 sequence is 16 residues long.

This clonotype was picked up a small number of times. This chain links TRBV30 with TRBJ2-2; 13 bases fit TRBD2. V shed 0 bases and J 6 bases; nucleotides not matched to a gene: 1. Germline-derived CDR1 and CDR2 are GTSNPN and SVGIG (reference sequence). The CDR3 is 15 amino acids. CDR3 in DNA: TGTGCCTGGAGTGTGGGACTAGCGGGGCCCGGGGAGCTGTTTTTT. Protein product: CAWSVGLAGPGELFF. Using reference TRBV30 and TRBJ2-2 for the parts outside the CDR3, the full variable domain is SQTIHQWPATLVQPVGSPLSLECTVEGTSNPNLYWYRQAAGRGLQLLFYSVGIGQISSEVPQNLSASRPQDRQFILSSKKLLLSDSGFYLCAWSVGLAGPGELFFGEGSRLTVL.

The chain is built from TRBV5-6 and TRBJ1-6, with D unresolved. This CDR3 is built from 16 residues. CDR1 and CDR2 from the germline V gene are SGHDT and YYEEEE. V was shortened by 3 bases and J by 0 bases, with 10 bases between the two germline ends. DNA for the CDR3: TGTGCCAGCAGCTCTGCCACAGACTCCTATAATTCACCCCTCCACTTT. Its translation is CASSSATDSYNSPLHF. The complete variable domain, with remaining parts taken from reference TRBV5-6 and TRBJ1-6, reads DAGVTQSPTHLIKTRGQQVTLRCSPKSGHDTVSWYQQALGQGPQFIFQYYEEEERQRGNFPDRFSGHQFPNYSSELNVNALLLGDSALYLCASSSATDSYNSPLHFGNGTRLTVT.